This T cell receptor (beta chain) emerged from a study of identical twins. Study-level points and caveats: Memory repertoires lacked the insertion deficit that abundant cord blood beta clonotypes showed.

TCRdb re-called the 5' RACE reads with MiXCR, one entry per CDR3 protein. The table lists about 520,000 distinct CDR3 sequences, less than 25% of them singletons. V lost 0 bases to trimming and J lost 4 bases, with 14 bases between them. Germline assignment: CDR1 SGHRS and CDR2 YFSETQ. This CDR3 contains 16 residues. The donors were all healthy and Caucasian. This clonotype was found many times. Its specificity is not known. The same specimen was also included in a second study, on T cells expressing NK-cell markers.

The origin of this receptor is a woman aged 18-29 years in good health. The chain joins TRBV5-1 to TRBJ1-5; tentatively, D is TRBD1 (6 bases). The sequencing input was CD4+ T cells sorted from blood. CDR3 residues: CASSLDGRGGNQPQHF. CDR3 coding DNA: TGCGCCAGCAGCTTGGACGGCAGGGGAGGTAATCAGCCCCAGCATTTT.